Sequencing of this TCR beta chain was carried out in a study of T cell repertoires in ileal Crohn's disease. On the study more broadly: Patients had a median roughly 8-year disease duration, and about 36% were active smokers. Per sample, roughly 500 nanograms of biopsy DNA were TCRB immunosequenced.

This clone came up a few times. Repertoires were generated with immunoSEQ multiplex PCR, while TCRdb's copy carries only in-frame clones and drops some. This sample has 15,000 to 20,000 clones, with more than 75% found just once. The time point was: inflamed ileum from the surgical specimen. Source material: ileal tissue. This TCR was sampled from an adult with Crohn's disease.

This CDR3 is CASSLAGNEQFF. The DNA of the CDR3 is TGTGCCAGCAGCTTGGCCGGGAATGAGCAGTTCTTC. This chain links TRBV5-5 with TRBJ2-1; no reliable D call. The germline V gene has CDR1 SGHKS and CDR2 YYEKEE (reference sequence). The V end was cut by 0 bases, the J end by 7 bases, with 5 bases between. The CDR3 has 12 residues.